Below are 28 T cell receptor beta chains sequenced from a single sample in a study of post-analysis software for immune sequencing data (dated by TCRdb to 2014 to 2015). Library generation was performed with PCR. TCRdb shows the sequencer as Illumina HiSeq 2500. To reduce PCR and sequencing biases, unique molecular identifiers were incorporated into the TCR beta cDNA libraries. Starting from the raw public reads, TCRdb applied fastp trimming at Q25, assembled clones with MiXCR and retained in-frame beta chains. Each CDR3 protein gets just one entry, which takes the most common genes and DNA from the rows behind it. This sample holds over 300,000 distinct CDR3 sequences; around 33% were observed only once. The top ten clones comprise roughly 12% of the sample. Beyond this particular receptor, the publication reports: Four to six TRBV segments, including TRBV5-6, TRBV5-1 and TRBV20-1, were significantly more frequent in patients than controls.

What these receptors recognize is not known. The sample was blood. The origin of the receptors is a girl aged 5 to 17 with multiple sclerosis.

This chain connects TRBV6-5 to TRBJ2-7, with a tentative D call TRBD2 (7 bases). The germline V gene encodes CDR1 MNHEY and CDR2 SVGAGI. Trimming left V 2 bases short and J 2 bases short, with 10 bases between. The CDR3 loop spans 14 amino acids. CDR3: CASSYRGATYEQYF. CDR3 bases: TGTGCCAGCAGTTACCGGGGGGCTACCTACGAGCAGTACTTC.

This rearrangement joins TRBV5-5 to TRBJ1-1; no clear D. CDR3 length: 16 residues. Germline values: CDR1 SGHKS, CDR2 YYEKEE (reference sequence). V dropped 5 bases and J dropped 2 bases, with 19 bases sitting between them. The CDR3 reads CASSRYHREANTEAFF. The DNA for the CDR3 is TGTGCCAGCAGTCGTTACCACCGGGAGGCTAACACTGAAGCTTTCTTT.

The chain employs TRBV2 and TRBJ1-5; TRBD1 agrees at 7 bases. The CDR3 has 18 amino acids. CDR1 and CDR2 from the germline V gene are SNHLY and FYNNEI. The V and J ends lost 1 base and 1 base, in that order; junction bases with no gene match: 10. The CDR3 DNA reads as TGTGCCAGCAGTGAAGTTGGGTACAGGGGAGCCAGCAATCAGCCCCAGCATTTT. Translation gives CASSEVGYRGASNQPQHF.

This clonotype was recorded a few times. J is TRBJ2-5 and V is TRBV5-1; 9 bases line up with TRBD1. Losses at the gene ends were 0 bases for V and 5 bases for J; bases not matched to a gene: 2. The V gene's germline CDR1 is SGHRS and CDR2 YFSETQ. CDR3 length: 14 residues. CDR3: CASSLAGQGETQYF. CDR3 nucleotide sequence: TGCGCCAGCAGCTTGGCCGGACAGGGGGAGACCCAGTACTTC.

The rearrangement links TRBV10-3 to TRBJ2-7; TRBD1 agrees at 9 bases. Looked up from germline, CDR1 is ENHRY and CDR2 is SYGVKD. CDR3 length equals 11 residues. The V and J ends lost 10 bases and 4 bases, in that order; junction bases with no gene match: 2. In DNA, the CDR3 is TGTGCCACCGGGACAGGGTACGAGCAGTACTTC. It translates to CATGTGYEQYF.

J is TRBJ2-1 and V is TRBV20-1; TRBD2 matches 7 bases. Germline V CDR1 and CDR2: DFQATT, SNEGSKA (reference sequence). The CDR3 has 15 amino acids. J was trimmed by 0 bases and V by 1 base; bases with no gene match: 3. This chain's CDR3 is CSARGAGSSYNEQFF. The CDR3 region has the DNA TGCAGTGCTAGAGGAGCGGGAAGCTCCTACAATGAGCAGTTCTTC.

The rearrangement joins TRBV19 to TRBJ2-1; a possible D gene is TRBD1 (6 bases). Germline loops: CDR1 LNHDA, CDR2 SQIVND (reference sequence). This CDR3 comprises 16 residues. V gave up 3 bases and J gave up 0 bases, with 12 bases separating them. The CDR3, as DNA: TGTGCCAGTAGTATCGCCCAGGGGTTCTCCTACAATGAGCAGTTCTTC. Amino acids: CASSIAQGFSYNEQFF. Variable domain in full (rest from reference TRBV19 and TRBJ2-1): DGGITQSPKYLFRKEGQNVTLSCEQNLNHDAMYWYRQDPGQGLRLIYYSQIVNDFQKGDIAEGYSVSREKKESFPLTVTSAQKNPTAFYLCASSIAQGFSYNEQFFGPGTRLTVL.

This clonotype has a handful of counts. The chain employs TRBV7-8 and TRBJ2-7; D remains unclear. Germline assignment: CDR1 SGHVS and CDR2 FQNEAQ. V was clipped by 1 base and J by 1 base, with 11 bases between them. The length of the CDR3 is 15 residues. This CDR3 is CASSLGVQVSYEQYF. DNA for the CDR3: TGTGCCAGCAGCTTAGGGGTTCAGGTTTCCTACGAGCAGTACTTC.

In its sample, this clonotype was seen a few times. The chain recombines TRBV6-2 or TRBV6-3 with TRBJ2-5; D possibly matches TRBD1 or TRBD2 (5 bases each). The J call may be wrong; the DNA end is better matched by TRBJ2-7. There are 15 residues in the CDR3. Germline CDR1 MNHEY, CDR2 SVGEGT. The CDR3 sequence is CASSYRQGDWNEQYF. DNA for the CDR3: TGTGCCAGCAGTTACAGGCAGGGAGACTGGAACGAGCAGTACTTC.

V and J are TRBV7-6 and TRBJ2-7; D gene unclear. From germline, CDR1 is SGHVS and CDR2 FNYEAQ. Trimming shortened V by 6 bases and J by 0 bases, and 9 bases separated the two germline ends. This CDR3 comprises 13 residues. Written as DNA, the CDR3 is TGTGCCAGCAGTAAAAGCCTCTCCTACGAGCAGTACTTC. Amino acids: CASSKSLSYEQYF.

This clonotype was seen a few times. The chain has TRBV10-3 and TRBJ2-4, with 10 bases lining up with TRBD1. The CDR3 contains 13 residues. Germline V lookup: CDR1 ENHRY, CDR2 SYGVKD. The V segment lost 2 bases and the J segment 9 bases; nucleotides outside the gene matches: 1. CDR3 loop: CAISEGTGVIQYF. The DNA for the CDR3 is TGTGCCATCAGTGAGGGGACAGGGGTCATTCAGTACTTC.

The CDR3 DNA reads TGCGCCAGCAGCCAAGAGGGGGGGAAGCTCCTAGATGGCTACACCTTC. It specifies CASSQEGGKLLDGYTF. V is TRBV4-1 and J is TRBJ1-2, with D maybe TRBD1 (5 bases). Between the trimmed V and J ends, which lost 0 bases and 6 bases, there was a span of 17 bases. This CDR3 is built from 16 residues. Germline V gives CDR1 MGHRA, CDR2 YSYEKL.

CDR3 DNA: TGTGCCAGCAGTTACGCGGACTCCTACGAGCAGTACTTC. This translates into CASSYADSYEQYF. The chain recombines TRBV27 with TRBJ2-7; D not certain. CDR3 size: 13 residues. CDR1 is MNHEY, CDR2 SMNVEV, per germline (reference sequence). Deletions cut 4 bases from V and 0 bases from J, with 7 bases between.

This rearrangement joins TRBV4-2 to TRBJ2-2; TRBD2 matches 12 bases. This CDR3 contains 15 residues. V shed 6 bases, J shed 5 bases, and the junction held 4 bases outside the gene matches. Germline CDR1 LGHNA, CDR2 YNFKEQ. The CDR3 DNA reads as TGTGCCAGCAGACTAGCGGGGGGCAAAACCGGGGAGCTGTTTTTT. Its protein is CASRLAGGKTGELFF.

This clonotype was counted a single time. CDR3 coding DNA: TGCAGTGCTCCTCGGGGGGGTCCCGACACCGGGGAGCTGTTTTTT. This translates into CSAPRGGPDTGELFF. The chain joins TRBV20-1 to TRBJ2-2; 8 bases are a match to TRBD2. V shed 5 bases, J shed 3 bases, and the junction held 8 bases outside the gene matches. In germline, CDR1 is DFQATT, CDR2 SNEGSKA (reference sequence). The CDR3 is made up of 15 amino acids.

The chain links TRBV15 to TRBJ2-7, with D maybe TRBD2 (5 bases). The germline gives CDR1 LNHNV, CDR2 YYDKDF (reference sequence). The CDR3 sequence is 14 residues long. V was cut by 4 bases and J by 3 bases, with 13 bases left in between. Here the CDR3 DNA reads TGTGCCACCAGCAAACGGACGGAGGTCTACGAGCAGTACTTC. This translates into CATSKRTEVYEQYF.

This clonotype was seen more than once but under ten times. The CDR3 here is CSASGTGVSYEQYF. CDR3 in DNA: TGCAGTGCCTCAGGGACAGGGGTCTCCTACGAGCAGTACTTC. The rearrangement joins TRBV20-1 to TRBJ2-7; 10 positions match TRBD1. Germline V CDR1 and CDR2: DFQATT, SNEGSKA (reference sequence). The V and J ends lost 6 bases and 0 bases, in that order; junction bases with no gene match: 5. The CDR3 runs 14 residues.

The chain carries TRBV11-2 and TRBJ2-7; D perhaps matches TRBD2 (6 bases). Germline V gives CDR1 SGHAT, CDR2 FQNNGV. This CDR3 spans 15 amino acids. With 5 bases removed from V and 0 bases from J, the gap between germline ends came to 14 bases. The CDR3 DNA reads TGTGCCAGCAGCGCTCCGAGGACTACCTCCTACGAGCAGTACTTC. Its translation: CASSAPRTTSYEQYF.

The table lists this clonotype with a few counts. This chain joins TRBV6-5 and TRBJ2-7; D is uncertain. The CDR3 extends over 15 amino acids. V was pared by 5 bases and J by 2 bases, with 16 bases between. Germline V gene lookup returns CDR1 MNHEY and CDR2 SVGAGI. CDR3 bases: TGTGCCAGCAGTGGTGATCGGACGGAAACCTACGAGCAGTACTTC. Its protein product is CASSGDRTETYEQYF.

This clonotype occurred a few times. The J gene is TRBJ1-2, the V gene TRBV7-9; 7 bases map to TRBD1. The CDR3 spans 15 residues. The V and J ends lost 8 bases and 3 bases, in that order; junction bases with no gene match: 12. Germline CDR1 and CDR2: SEHNR and FQNEAQ (reference sequence). CDR3 protein: CASSREGQKHYGYTF. The CDR3 DNA reads TGTGCCAGCTCCAGGGAGGGACAGAAGCACTATGGCTACACCTTC. The full variable domain, its missing parts supplied by reference TRBV7-9 and TRBJ1-2, is DTGVSQNPRHKITKRGQNVTFRCDPISEHNRLYWYRQTLGQGPEFLTYFQNEAQLEKSRLLSDRFSAERPKGSFSTLEIQRTEQGDSAMYLCASSREGQKHYGYTFGSGTRLTVV.

The count of this clonotype is one. The V call is TRBV2, the J call TRBJ2-4, with a tentative D call TRBD2 (5 bases). With the DNA end fitting TRBJ2-7 better, the J assignment may be wrong. This CDR3 has 15 residues. Germline-derived CDR1 and CDR2 are SNHLY and FYNNEI. The CDR3: CASNYNKEEFYEQYF. The CDR3 DNA is TGTGCCAGCAATTATAATAAGGAGGAATTTTACGAGCAGTACTTC.

This clonotype was detected only a few times. This sequence joins TRBV15 and TRBJ2-5; 12 bases agree with TRBD2. Germline loops: CDR1 LNHNV, CDR2 YYDKDF (reference sequence). J lost 5 bases, V lost 9 bases, and 10 bases had no gene match. The CDR3 runs 15 residues. CDR3 coding DNA: TGTGCCACTGGATCAAGACTAGCGGGAGTGGAGACCCAGTACTTC. Protein sequence: CATGSRLAGVETQYF.

This clonotype was detected a few times. V is TRBV12-3 or TRBV12-4 and J is TRBJ2-3; the match to TRBD2 covers 15 bases. The CDR3 is 16 amino acids. V lost 3 bases, J lost 4 bases, and 2 bases stayed unmatched. The CDR3 region is CASSLGLAGGSDTQYF. The CDR3 nucleotides read TGTGCCAGCAGTTTGGGACTAGCGGGGGGTTCAGATACGCAGTATTTT.

This clonotype was observed a few times. This chain uses TRBV4-1 with TRBJ2-1; D possibly corresponds to TRBD1 (7 bases). Germline V CDR1 and CDR2: MGHRA, YSYEKL. V lost 0 bases and J lost 12, with 15 bases in between. The length of the CDR3 is 14 residues. The chain's CDR3 is CASSQDGGGGAQFF. The CDR3 DNA sequence: TGCGCCAGCAGCCAAGATGGAGGGGGCGGTGCGCAGTTCTTC.

The chain uses TRBV4-1 and TRBJ2-7, with TRBD2 matching over 9 bases. CDR3 length: 20 residues. The junction had 17 bases not matched to a gene; V was cut back by 2 bases and J by 0 bases. Germline V gene data show CDR1 as MGHRA and CDR2 as YSYEKL. Written as DNA, the CDR3 is TGCGCCAGCAGCCAATCCCCCGCTAGCGGGATCTCAGGGAGCTCCTACGAGCAGTACTTC. It translates to CASSQSPASGISGSSYEQYF.

This clonotype was seen more than once but under ten times. The V and J genes are TRBV9 and TRBJ2-5; the D call may be TRBD1 or TRBD2 (5 bases each). CDR3 size: 14 residues. In germline, CDR1 is SGDLS, CDR2 YYNGEE. V was clipped by 0 bases and J by 11 bases, with 17 bases between them. The CDR3 nucleotides read TGTGCCAGCAGCGTAGCCGTCAATGTAGGGGAGCAGTACTTC. Translating it yields CASSVAVNVGEQYF. The full variable domain, in which reference TRBV9 and TRBJ2-5 provide the parts outside the CDR3, is DSGVTQTPKHLITATGQRVTLRCSPRSGDLSVYWYQQSLDQGLQFLIQYYNGEERAKGNILERFSAQQFPDLHSELNLSSLELGDSALYFCASSVAVNVGEQYFGPGTRLLVL.

This clonotype has only a few counts. V is TRBV3-1 and J is TRBJ2-1, with TRBD2 matching 12 bases. With 4 bases clipped from V and 15 bases from J, the junction kept 10 bases outside the gene matches. Germline V gene data show CDR1 as LGHDT and CDR2 as YNNKEL (reference sequence). CDR3 length: 14 residues. In DNA, the CDR3 is TGTGCCAGCAGCCCTTCGGGACTAGCGGGTGGGCGGTTCTTC. Encoded protein: CASSPSGLAGGRFF.

This clonotype showed up just a few times. The gene calls are TRBV4-1 and TRBJ1-1; possibly TRBD1 for D (5 bases). Germline CDR1 is MGHRA and CDR2 is YSYEKL. V was pared by 5 bases and J by 5 bases, with 15 bases between. CDR3 length: 14 residues. The DNA of the CDR3 is TGCGCCAGCAGCGGACCGGACGAGGGGACTGAAGCTTTCTTT. This sequence encodes CASSGPDEGTEAFF.